A single sample is the source of the 28 T cell receptor beta chains below, sequenced in a study of T cell responses to AZD1222 COVID-19 vaccine. TCRdb's table, derived via immunoSEQ multiplex PCR, lists solely in-frame clones and lacks some. In the table there are about 150,000 clones, roughly nine tenths of which are singletons. This specimen consisted of peripheral blood, obtained after recovery from COVID-19. The receptors derive from an adult who had recovered from COVID-19.

The chain couples TRBV4-1 to TRBJ1-1; D might be TRBD1 (5 bases). CDR1 is MGHRA, CDR2 YSYEKL, per germline. With 0 bases removed from V and 2 bases from J, the gap between germline ends came to 16 bases. The CDR3 has 17 residues. Written as DNA, the CDR3 is TGCGCCAGCAGCCAAGAGGGCGACAGCGTTGAAAACACTGAAGCTTTCTTT. Its translation is CASSQEGDSVENTEAFF.

CDR3 sequence (DNA): TGTGCCAGCAGTCCCTACCCCACAGGGAAGAATGAGCAGTTCTTC. Translating it yields CASSPYPTGKNEQFF. The V gene is TRBV27, the J gene TRBJ2-1; TRBD1 might be the D (6 bases). Trimming cost V 5 bases and J 7 bases, with 18 bases left between them. This CDR3 comprises 15 residues. CDR1 is MNHEY and CDR2 is SMNVEV in the germline V gene (reference sequence).

This clone was observed once. This rearrangement joins TRBV6-5 to TRBJ1-5; no firm D call. This CDR3 contains 16 residues. Germline CDR1 and CDR2: MNHEY and SVGAGI. Trimming removed 2 bases at V and 2 bases at J, with 13 bases between. CDR3: CASSYRDPGGNQPQHF. The CDR3 DNA follows: TGTGCCAGCAGTTACAGAGACCCGGGCGGCAATCAGCCCCAGCATTTT.

The V call is TRBV7-8, the J call TRBJ2-7, with TRBD1 matching over 9 bases. Germline CDR1 SGHVS, CDR2 FQNEAQ. The V gene end was trimmed by 5 bases and the J gene end by 3 bases; junction bases not matched to a gene: 8. The CDR3 is made up of 15 amino acids. CDR3 sequence (DNA): TGTGCCAGCAGCGCGGGACAGGGTGCCATCTACGAGCAGTACTTC. Translation: CASSAGQGAIYEQYF.

The chain links TRBV3-1 (or the pseudogene TRBV3-2) to TRBJ1-2, with TRBD1 as a possible D gene (6 bases). The V end was cut by 6 bases, the J end by 6 bases, with 8 bases between. The CDR3 is 11 amino acids. The germline V gene encodes CDR1 LGHDT and CDR2 YNNKEL (reference sequence). CDR3 sequence (DNA): TGTGCCAGCAGGACAGGAAATGGCTACACCTTC. Translated, it gives CASRTGNGYTF.

The chain uses TRBV5-8 and TRBJ1-1; D ambiguous. The germline V gene has CDR1 SGHTS and CDR2 YDEGEE. The CDR3 runs to 14 residues. Trimming stripped 4 bases from V and 10 bases from J, with 20 bases between. DNA for the CDR3: TGTGCCAGCAGCGTTTCGGAACTCCTCGGCGGAGCTTTCTTT. Protein: CASSVSELLGGAFF.

This clone was seen once. The chain recombines TRBV29-1 with TRBJ2-5, with 9 positions matching TRBD2. CDR1 and CDR2 (germline): SQVTM, ANQGSEA. Trimming cost V 4 bases and J 5 bases; bases outside gene matches: 14. This CDR3 has 16 amino acids. As DNA, the CDR3 is TGCAGCGTTGTTTGGGCTAGCGGGATTAGGGGGGAGACCCAGTACTTC. This sequence encodes CSVVWASGIRGETQYF.

The chain recombines TRBV12-3 or TRBV12-4 with TRBJ1-2, with unresolved D. V was trimmed by 2 bases and J by 5 bases, leaving 9 bases between them. The CDR3 extends over 13 amino acids. CDR3 sequence (DNA): TGTGCCAGCAGTTTACTCCGGAGGTATGGCTACACCTTC. It specifies CASSLLRRYGYTF.

The chain links TRBV7-9 to TRBJ2-1, with 12 bases matching TRBD2. With V trimmed by 1 base and J by 5 bases, 9 bases remained unmatched. Germline values: CDR1 SEHNR, CDR2 FQNEAQ (reference sequence). CDR3 size: 18 residues. CDR3 sequence: CASSLDLAGGRWDNEQFF. CDR3 DNA sequence: TGTGCCAGCAGCTTAGATCTAGCGGGGGGGCGATGGGACAATGAGCAGTTCTTC. Based on the CDR3 plus reference TRBV7-9 and TRBJ2-1, the full variable domain is DTGVSQNPRHKITKRGQNVTFRCDPISEHNRLYWYRQTLGQGPEFLTYFQNEAQLEKSRLLSDRFSAERPKGSFSTLEIQRTEQGDSAMYLCASSLDLAGGRWDNEQFFGPGTRLTVL.

The chain recombines TRBV6-1 with TRBJ1-5; no reliable D call. Germline V gives CDR1 MNHNS, CDR2 SASEGT. Trimming left V 3 bases short and J 0 bases short, with 12 bases between. This CDR3 is built from 16 residues. CDR3 loop: CASSDRVGFSNQPQHF. CDR3 bases: TGTGCCAGCAGTGATCGGGTCGGGTTTAGCAATCAGCCCCAGCATTTT.

In DNA form, the CDR3 reads TGTGCCAGCAGTTTAGCCGATCTACTGAACACTGAAGCTTTCTTT. This encodes CASSLADLLNTEAFF. This chain links TRBV28 with TRBJ1-1; D call uncertain. The CDR3 totals 15 residues. Germline CDR1 is MDHEN and CDR2 is SYDVKM. With 2 bases removed from V and 0 bases from J, the gap between germline ends came to 10 bases.

V gene TRBV5-6 combines with J gene TRBJ1-5; D is uncertain. CDR3 length: 15 amino acids. The V and J ends lost 4 bases and 0 bases respectively, with 11 bases between them. Germline CDR1 and CDR2: SGHDT and YYEEEE. The CDR3 is CASSAFPGSNQPQHF. The CDR3 DNA sequence: TGTGCCAGCAGCGCCTTTCCAGGTAGCAATCAGCCCCAGCATTTT.

This clone was seen just once. This chain connects TRBV6-5 to TRBJ1-6; D ambiguous. Germline CDR1 reads MNHEY; CDR2 reads SVGAGI. Trimming took 7 bases from V and 8 from J, leaving 12 bases between them. The CDR3 consists of 13 residues. In DNA, the CDR3 is TGTGCCAGCAAGAGGACTAAGGATTCACCCCTCCACTTT. It codes for CASKRTKDSPLHF.

V and J are TRBV12-3 or TRBV12-4 and TRBJ1-2; 9 bases line up with TRBD1. V shed 3 bases, J shed 8 bases, and the junction held 4 bases outside the gene matches. This CDR3 region has 13 residues. The CDR3 is CASSFWDREGYTF. The CDR3 coding sequence is TGTGCCAGCAGTTTTTGGGACAGGGAAGGCTACACCTTC.

J is TRBJ2-3 and V is TRBV5-1, with a weak D call TRBD1 (5 bases). Germline loops: CDR1 SGHRS, CDR2 YFSETQ. Between the trimmed V and J ends, which lost 0 bases and 3 bases, there was a span of 8 bases. The CDR3 covers 14 residues. The CDR3 nucleotides read TGCGCCAGCAGCTTGGAAGACAGTACAGATACGCAGTATTTT. Amino acid sequence: CASSLEDSTDTQYF.

The CDR3 sequence: CASSSLNEKLFF. CDR3 in DNA: TGTGCCAGCAGTTCGCTTAATGAAAAACTGTTTTTT. The V gene is TRBV27, the J gene TRBJ1-4, with unresolved D. Trimming took off 4 bases at V and 4 bases at J, with 4 bases between the two ends. CDR1 and CDR2 (germline): MNHEY, SMNVEV (reference sequence). The CDR3 has 12 amino acids. The whole variable domain, filled in from reference TRBV27 and TRBJ1-4, reads EAQVTQNPRYLITVTGKKLTVTCSQNMNHEYMSWYRQDPGLGLRQIYYSMNVEVTDKGDVPEGYKVSRKEKRNFPLILESPSPNQTSLYFCASSSLNEKLFFGSGTQLSVL.

This chain uses TRBV5-1 with TRBJ1-4; 8 bases fit TRBD1. With V trimmed by 3 bases and J by 7 bases, 5 bases remained unmatched. Per the germline V gene, CDR1 is SGHRS and CDR2 is YFSETQ. The CDR3 has 14 amino acids. The CDR3 DNA follows: TGCGCCAGCAGCTCCGGACAGGGCGGTGAAAAACTGTTTTTT. Amino acids: CASSSGQGGEKLFF.

This rearrangement joins TRBV13 to TRBJ2-3; D remains unclear. Trimming shortened V by 6 bases and J by 0 bases, and 16 bases separated the two germline ends. The CDR3 runs to 16 residues. The germline gives CDR1 PRHDT, CDR2 FYEKMQ (reference sequence). CDR3 bases: TGTGCCAGCAGACGAAGTACGGACGGGAGCACAGATACGCAGTATTTT. As protein: CASRRSTDGSTDTQYF.

CDR3 sequence (DNA): TGCGCCAGCAGCTTGAGTGGGACTAGCGGGAGGACGACCTACGAGCAGTACTTC. It translates to CASSLSGTSGRTTYEQYF. This chain connects TRBV5-1 to TRBJ2-7; TRBD2 aligns across 15 bases. This CDR3 comprises 18 residues. Trimming at V came to 1 base and at J to 2 bases, leaving 7 bases not matched to a gene. Germline lookup yields CDR1 SGHRS and CDR2 YFSETQ.

This chain joins TRBV6-4 and TRBJ2-1; 13 bases are shared with TRBD2. V shed 5 bases, J shed 0 bases, and the junction held 4 bases outside the gene matches. Looked up from germline, CDR1 is MRHNA and CDR2 is SNTAGT. The CDR3 covers 17 residues. CDR3 coding DNA: TGTGCCAGCAGTCGGACTAGCGGGAGCCTCTCCTACAATGAGCAGTTCTTC. It specifies CASSRTSGSLSYNEQFF.

The CDR3 region is CASSQPKDRVIISLHYEQYF. The DNA of the CDR3 is TGCGCCAGCAGTCAACCAAAAGACAGGGTAATCATATCGCTCCACTACGAGCAGTACTTC. The chain links TRBV23-1 to TRBJ2-7, with 7 nucleotides matching TRBD1. TRBV23-1 is given ORF status, its function remaining uncertain. The J segment lost 3 bases and the V segment lost 2 bases, leaving 22 bases of the junction unmatched. The CDR3 extends over 20 amino acids.

This clone has just one count. The chain employs TRBV9 and TRBJ1-1; 7 bases fit TRBD1. CDR1 SGDLS and CDR2 YYNGEE come from the germline V gene. With 0 bases clipped from V and 14 bases from J, the junction kept 4 bases outside the gene matches. The CDR3 extends over 11 amino acids. The CDR3 DNA reads as TGTGCCAGCAGCGTAGGGGGACAGCTATTCTTT. Translated: CASSVGGQLFF.

The V gene is TRBV27, the J gene TRBJ1-2; 9 nucleotides match TRBD1. The CDR3 loop spans 17 amino acids. Germline loops: CDR1 MNHEY, CDR2 SMNVEV (reference sequence). The V gene end was trimmed by 4 bases and the J gene end by 4 bases; junction bases not matched to a gene: 13. Written as DNA, the CDR3 is TGTGCCAGCAGTTCCAATGTCGGGACAGGGTTTATCTATGGCTACACCTTC. Translation: CASSSNVGTGFIYGYTF.

The chain employs TRBV5-6 and TRBJ1-1, with D uncertain. V dropped 4 bases and J dropped 6 bases, with 13 bases sitting between them. CDR1 SGHDT and CDR2 YYEEEE come from the germline V gene. CDR3 length: 13 amino acids. The CDR3 nucleotides read TGTGCCAGCAGCCCCACGCAAGTTCCTGAAGCTTTCTTT. Translated, it gives CASSPTQVPEAFF.

Concerning this clone itself: One base away lies a much larger clone, so this may be a sequencing read error. The same CDR3 also results from other DNA sequences found in this sample. V gene TRBV14 combines with J gene TRBJ1-2, with D perhaps matching TRBD1 (6 bases). Trimming stripped 6 bases from V and 0 bases from J, with 8 bases between. CDR1 and CDR2 from the germline V gene are SGHDN and FVKESK. The CDR3 has 13 amino acids. DNA for the CDR3: TGTGCCAGCAGTCGGACAGCTAACTATGGCTACACCTTC. Translation gives CASSRTANYGYTF.

The chain uses TRBV10-3 and TRBJ1-1; D uncertain. CDR3 length: 11 residues. Germline loops: CDR1 ENHRY, CDR2 SYGVKD. V was trimmed by 3 bases and J by 3 bases, leaving 2 bases between them. Here the CDR3 DNA reads TGTGCCATCAGTGATTACACTGAAGCTTTCTTT. Translation: CAISDYTEAFF.

The gene calls are TRBV11-3 and TRBJ2-3; 9 bases align to TRBD2. The CDR3 has 16 residues. V lost 3 bases and J lost 0; bases outside the gene matches: 4. Germline V CDR1 and CDR2: SGHNT, YENEEA. The CDR3 DNA sequence: TGTGCCAGCAGCTTGGGGACTAGCTATAGCACAGATACGCAGTATTTT. This translates into CASSLGTSYSTDTQYF.

The chain joins TRBV4-1 to TRBJ2-1; 8 nucleotides agree with TRBD1. This CDR3 comprises 16 residues. Germline CDR1 and CDR2: MGHRA and YSYEKL. The J segment lost 4 bases and the V segment lost 0 bases, leaving 5 bases of the junction unmatched. The CDR3 sequence: CASSQETGGHYNEQFF. Here the CDR3 DNA reads TGCGCCAGCAGCCAAGAAACAGGGGGTCATTACAATGAGCAGTTCTTC.